These 3 T cell receptor beta chains originate from one sample sequenced in a study of T cells in Graves' hyperthyroidism and ophthalmopathy. Amplified TCR beta CDR3 regions derived from RNA transcripts. The TCR CDR3 first-round RT-PCR relied on the HTBI primer set. TCRdb reanalysed the multiplex PCR reads using MiXCR and keeps one entry per CDR3 protein. The sample includes 250,000 or so distinct CDR3 sequences, roughly 15% of them seen just once. The sample taken for sequencing was blood. The receptors were sampled from a woman aged 40 to 50 with Graves' hyperthyroidism that later progressed to Graves' ophthalmopathy.

This clonotype was seen many times. This sequence joins TRBV28 and TRBJ1-5, with D unclear. Trimming stripped 6 bases from V and 6 bases from J, with 15 bases between. The CDR3 has 14 residues. Germline-derived CDR1 and CDR2 are MDHEN and SYDVKM. The CDR3, as DNA: TGTGCCAGCAGCCCATCCGGTCTAGTTCAGCCCCAGCATTTT. It translates to CASSPSGLVQPQHF.

DNA of the CDR3: TGTGCCATCAGAGATCCGGGACTAGCGGGAGGAGGTTTCCCGAACACCGGGGAGCTGTTTTTT. It is translated as CAIRDPGLAGGGFPNTGELFF. V gene TRBV10-3 combines with J gene TRBJ2-2; 15 bases line up with TRBD2. The V gene end was trimmed by 6 bases and the J gene end by 0 bases; junction bases not matched to a gene: 14. Germline V CDR1 and CDR2: ENHRY, SYGVKD. The length of the CDR3 is 21 residues.

The table lists this clonotype with many counts. The chain combines TRBV5-1 with TRBJ1-5; 8 bases are a match to TRBD1. V shed 5 bases, J shed 0 bases, and the junction held 7 bases outside the gene matches. The length of the CDR3 is 16 residues. Looked up from germline, CDR1 is SGHRS and CDR2 is YFSETQ. The CDR3 here is CASSSGGPYSNQPQHF. CDR3 DNA: TGCGCCAGCAGTTCAGGGGGCCCATATAGCAATCAGCCCCAGCATTTT.